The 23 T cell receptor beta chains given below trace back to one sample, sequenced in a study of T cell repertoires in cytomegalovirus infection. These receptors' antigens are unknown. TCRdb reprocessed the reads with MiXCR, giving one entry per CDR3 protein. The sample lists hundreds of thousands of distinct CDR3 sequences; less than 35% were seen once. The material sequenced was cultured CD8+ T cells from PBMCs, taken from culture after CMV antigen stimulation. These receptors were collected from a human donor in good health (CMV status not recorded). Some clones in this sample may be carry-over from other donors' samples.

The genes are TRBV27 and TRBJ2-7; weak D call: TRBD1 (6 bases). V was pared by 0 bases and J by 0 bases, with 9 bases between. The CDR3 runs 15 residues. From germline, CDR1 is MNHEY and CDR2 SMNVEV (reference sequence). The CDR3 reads CASSLSGGGSYEQYV. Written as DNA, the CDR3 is TGTGCCAGCAGTTTATCAGGGGGTGGCTCCTACGAGCAGTACGTC.

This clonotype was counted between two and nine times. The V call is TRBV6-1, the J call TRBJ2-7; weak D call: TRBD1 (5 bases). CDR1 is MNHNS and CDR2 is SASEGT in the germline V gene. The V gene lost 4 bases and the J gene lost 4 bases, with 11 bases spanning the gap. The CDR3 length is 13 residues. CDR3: CASSVTATYEQYF. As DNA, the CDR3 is TGTGCCAGCAGTGTGACAGCAACTTACGAGCAGTACTTC.

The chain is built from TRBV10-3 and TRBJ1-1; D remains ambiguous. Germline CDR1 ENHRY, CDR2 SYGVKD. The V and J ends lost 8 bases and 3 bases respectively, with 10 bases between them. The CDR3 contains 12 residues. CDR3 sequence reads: CAIGLVDTEAFF. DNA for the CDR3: TGTGCCATCGGGCTGGTGGACACTGAAGCTTTCTTT.

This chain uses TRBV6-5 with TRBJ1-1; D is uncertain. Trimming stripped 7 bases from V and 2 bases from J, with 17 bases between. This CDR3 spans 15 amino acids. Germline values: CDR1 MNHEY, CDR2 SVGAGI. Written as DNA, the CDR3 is TGTGCCAGCACCTACGGAAGAGGGCATAACACTGAAGCTTTCTTT. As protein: CASTYGRGHNTEAFF.

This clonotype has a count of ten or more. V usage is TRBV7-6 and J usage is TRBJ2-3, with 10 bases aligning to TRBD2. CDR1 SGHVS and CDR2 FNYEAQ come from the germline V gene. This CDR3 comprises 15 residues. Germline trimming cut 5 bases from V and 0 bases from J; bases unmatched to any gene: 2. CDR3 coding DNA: TGTGCCAGCAGCATACTAGCGGGGAGCACAGATACGCAGTATTTT. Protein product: CASSILAGSTDTQYF.

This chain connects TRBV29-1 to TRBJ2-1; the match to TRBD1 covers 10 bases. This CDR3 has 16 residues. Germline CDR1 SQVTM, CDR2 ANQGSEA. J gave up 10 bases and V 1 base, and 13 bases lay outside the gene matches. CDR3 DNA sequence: TGCAGCGTTGAAGGACCCCGCGGGACAGGGGCGGGCGAGCAGTTCTTC. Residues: CSVEGPRGTGAGEQFF.

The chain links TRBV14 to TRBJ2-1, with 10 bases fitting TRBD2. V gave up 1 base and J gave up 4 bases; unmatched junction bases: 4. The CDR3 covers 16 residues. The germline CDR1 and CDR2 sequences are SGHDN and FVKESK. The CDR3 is CASSQVAGGMYNEQFF. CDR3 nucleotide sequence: TGTGCCAGCAGCCAAGTAGCGGGGGGTATGTACAATGAGCAGTTCTTC.

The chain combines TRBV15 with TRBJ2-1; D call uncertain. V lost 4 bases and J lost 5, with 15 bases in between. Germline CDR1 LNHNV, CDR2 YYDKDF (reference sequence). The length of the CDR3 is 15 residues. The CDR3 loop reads CATSTGHGPDNEQFF. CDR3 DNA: TGTGCCACCAGCACAGGTCACGGCCCTGACAATGAGCAGTTCTTC. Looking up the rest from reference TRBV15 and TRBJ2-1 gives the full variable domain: DAMVIQNPRYQVTQFGKPVTLSCSQTLNHNVMYWYQQKSSQAPKLLFHYYDKDFNNEADTPDNFQSRRPNTSFCFLDIRSPGLGDTAMYLCATSTGHGPDNEQFFGPGTRLTVL.

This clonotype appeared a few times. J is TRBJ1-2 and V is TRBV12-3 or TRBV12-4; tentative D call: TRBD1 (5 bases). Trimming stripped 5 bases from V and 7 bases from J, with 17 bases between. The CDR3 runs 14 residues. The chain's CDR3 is CASSLGGGFAGYTF. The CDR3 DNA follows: TGTGCCAGCAGTCTCGGGGGGGGATTCGCTGGCTACACCTTC.

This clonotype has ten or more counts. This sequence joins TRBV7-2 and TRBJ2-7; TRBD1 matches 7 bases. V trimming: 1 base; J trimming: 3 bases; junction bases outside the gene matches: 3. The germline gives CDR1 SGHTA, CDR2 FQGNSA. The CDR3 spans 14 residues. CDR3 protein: CASSLGTGVYEQYF. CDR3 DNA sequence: TGTGCCAGCAGCTTAGGGACAGGAGTCTACGAGCAGTACTTC.

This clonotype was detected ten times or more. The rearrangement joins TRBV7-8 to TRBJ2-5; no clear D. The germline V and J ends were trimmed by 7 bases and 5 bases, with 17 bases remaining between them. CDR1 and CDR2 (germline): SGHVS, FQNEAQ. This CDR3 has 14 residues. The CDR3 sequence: CASTKDLGSETQYF. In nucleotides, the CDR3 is TGTGCCAGCACGAAGGATTTGGGGTCGGAGACCCAGTACTTC. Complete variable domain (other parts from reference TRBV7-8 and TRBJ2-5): GAGVSQSPRYKVAKRGQDVALRCDPISGHVSLFWYQQALGQGPEFLTYFQNEAQLDKSGLPSDRFFAERPEGSVSTLKIQRTQQEDSAVYLCASTKDLGSETQYFGPGTRLLVL.

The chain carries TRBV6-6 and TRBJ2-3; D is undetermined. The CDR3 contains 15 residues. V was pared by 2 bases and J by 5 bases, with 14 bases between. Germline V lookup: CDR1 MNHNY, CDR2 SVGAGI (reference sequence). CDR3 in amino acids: CASSYGHSAGDTQYF. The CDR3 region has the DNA TGTGCCAGCAGTTACGGGCACTCAGCAGGAGATACGCAGTATTTT.

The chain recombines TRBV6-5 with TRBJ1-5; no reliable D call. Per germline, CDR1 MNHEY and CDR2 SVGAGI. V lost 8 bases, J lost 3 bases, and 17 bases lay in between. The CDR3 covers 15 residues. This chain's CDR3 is CASGSAFTSNQPQHF. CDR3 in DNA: TGTGCCAGCGGGTCGGCTTTTACTTCCAATCAGCCCCAGCATTTT.

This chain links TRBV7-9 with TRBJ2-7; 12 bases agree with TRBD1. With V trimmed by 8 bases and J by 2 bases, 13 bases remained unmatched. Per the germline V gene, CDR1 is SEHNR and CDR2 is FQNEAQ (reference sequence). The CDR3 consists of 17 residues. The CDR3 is CASGGTGGAKTTYEQYF. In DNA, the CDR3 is TGTGCCAGCGGCGGGACAGGGGGCGCAAAAACGACCTACGAGCAGTACTTC.

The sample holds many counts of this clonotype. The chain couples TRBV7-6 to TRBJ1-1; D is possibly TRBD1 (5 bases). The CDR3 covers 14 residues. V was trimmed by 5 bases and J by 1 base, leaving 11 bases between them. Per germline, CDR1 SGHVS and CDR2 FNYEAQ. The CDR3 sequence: CASSPRGENTEAFF. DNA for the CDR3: TGTGCCAGCAGCCCGAGGGGAGAGAACACTGAAGCTTTCTTT.

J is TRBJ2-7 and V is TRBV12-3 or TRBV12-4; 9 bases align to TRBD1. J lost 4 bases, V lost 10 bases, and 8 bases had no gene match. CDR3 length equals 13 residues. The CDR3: CATSTGGGYEQYF. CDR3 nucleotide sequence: TGTGCCACCTCGACAGGGGGGGGATACGAGCAGTACTTC.

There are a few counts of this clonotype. DNA of the CDR3: TGTGCCAGCACCTTCCTTCCGCAGAAGGACCCACCAGGGGGCTACACCTTC. Translated: CASTFLPQKDPPGGYTF. The chain employs TRBV27 and TRBJ1-2; D might be TRBD1 (5 bases). V was trimmed by 7 bases and J by 8 bases, leaving 29 bases between them. The CDR3 has 17 residues. The germline V gene has CDR1 MNHEY and CDR2 SMNVEV (reference sequence).

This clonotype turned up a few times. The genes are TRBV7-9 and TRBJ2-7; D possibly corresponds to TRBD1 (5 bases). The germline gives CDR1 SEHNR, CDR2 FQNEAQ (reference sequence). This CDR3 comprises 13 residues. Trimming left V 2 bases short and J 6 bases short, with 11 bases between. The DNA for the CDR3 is TGTGCCAGCAGCTTATCCGGCAGGGTCGAGCAGTACTTC. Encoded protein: CASSLSGRVEQYF.

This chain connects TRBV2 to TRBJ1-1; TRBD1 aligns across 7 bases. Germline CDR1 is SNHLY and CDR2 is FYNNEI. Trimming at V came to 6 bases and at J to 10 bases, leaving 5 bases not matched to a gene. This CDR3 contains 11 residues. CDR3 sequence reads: CASRDRLRAFF. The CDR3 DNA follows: TGTGCCAGCAGGGACAGGCTTAGAGCTTTCTTT.

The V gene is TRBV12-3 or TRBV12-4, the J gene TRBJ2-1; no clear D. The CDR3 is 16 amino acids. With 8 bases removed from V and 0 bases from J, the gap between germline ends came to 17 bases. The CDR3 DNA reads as TGTGCCAGCCGGTTCCTAGTCTACGACTCCTACAATGAGCAGTTCTTC. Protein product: CASRFLVYDSYNEQFF.

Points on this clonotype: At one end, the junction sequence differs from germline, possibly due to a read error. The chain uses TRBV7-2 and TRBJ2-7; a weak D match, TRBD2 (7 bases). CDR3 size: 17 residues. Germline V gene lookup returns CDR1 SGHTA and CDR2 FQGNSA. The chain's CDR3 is CVSSSQRGGGPSYEQYF. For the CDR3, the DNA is TGTGTCAGCAGCTCTCAAAGGGGGGGTGGGCCGAGTTACGAGCAGTACTTC.

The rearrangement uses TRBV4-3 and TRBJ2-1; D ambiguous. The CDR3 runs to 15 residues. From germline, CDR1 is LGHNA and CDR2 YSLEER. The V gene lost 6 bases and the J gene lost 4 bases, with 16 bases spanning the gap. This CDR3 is CASRSRLQDYNEQFF. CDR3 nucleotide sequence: TGCGCCAGCAGATCCAGGCTACAAGATTACAATGAGCAGTTCTTC.

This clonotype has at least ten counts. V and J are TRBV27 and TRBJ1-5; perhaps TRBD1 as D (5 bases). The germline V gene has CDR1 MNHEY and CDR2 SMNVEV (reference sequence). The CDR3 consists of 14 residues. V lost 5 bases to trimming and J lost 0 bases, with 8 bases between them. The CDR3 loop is CASSDSYSNQPQHF. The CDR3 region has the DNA TGTGCCAGCAGTGACAGTTATAGCAATCAGCCCCAGCATTTT.